Listed below are T cell receptor beta chains from one sample, sequenced in a study of response to subunit inactivated influenza vaccine. From the RT-PCR reads, TCRdb called clonotypes with MiXCR, one entry per CDR3 protein. Of hundreds of thousands of distinct CDR3 sequences in the sample, around 10% were seen once. These data also formed part of another study, on T cells expressing NK-cell markers.

Here the sequenced sample was PBMCs from blood, taken on the day of vaccination. These receptors all come from a man in his fifties or sixties who received an inactivated influenza vaccine. CDR3s include the opening cysteine and the closing phenylalanine or tryptophan. A D gene is named only where the DNA matches it firmly. The listing skips clone size in some rows; elsewhere it reads once, few, many or a size class.

d_call: TRBD2
j_call: TRBJ2-3
v_call: TRBV24-1
clone_size: few
cdr3_nt: TGTGCCACCAGTGATTCTAAACTAGCGGGCGCCGATACGCAGTATTTT
cdr3_aa: CATSDSKLAGADTQYF

d_call: NA
j_call: TRBJ2-7
v_call: TRBV25-1
clone_size: NA
cdr3_nt: TGTGCCAGCAGTGAATCGGCGATCAGCGAGAAGTACTTC
cdr3_aa: CASSESAISEKYF

d_call: NA
j_call: TRBJ2-7
v_call: TRBV29-1
clone_size: few
cdr3_nt: TGCAGCGTTGCCCGGGACGCTCTGTCCGAGCAGTACTTC
cdr3_aa: CSVARDALSEQYF

d_call: NA
j_call: TRBJ2-3
v_call: TRBV25-1
clone_size: NA
cdr3_nt: TGTGCCAGCAGTGACAGGGAGTTAGACACAGATACGCAGTATTTT
cdr3_aa: CASSDRELDTDTQYF

d_call: NA
j_call: TRBJ1-6
v_call: TRBV7-2
clone_size: NA
cdr3_nt: TGTGCCAGCAGCCCAACTCAGGGCGGTGTTGAATCACCCCTCCACTTT
cdr3_aa: CASSPTQGGVESPLHF

d_call: TRBD2
j_call: TRBJ2-3
v_call: TRBV12-3/TRBV12-4
clone_size: many
cdr3_nt: TGTGCCAGCAGTCGGACTAGCGGCCTTCGATACACAGATACGCAGTATTTT
cdr3_aa: CASSRTSGLRYTDTQYF

d_call: NA
j_call: TRBJ2-5
v_call: TRBV7-2
clone_size: NA
cdr3_nt: TGTGCCAGCAGCTTAGTTTCGCAGGGGGGACAAGAGACCCAGTACTTC
cdr3_aa: CASSLVSQGGQETQYF

d_call: NA
j_call: TRBJ2-1
v_call: TRBV18
clone_size: NA
cdr3_nt: TGTGCCAGCTCACCATATCAGCACAATGAGCAGTTCTTC
cdr3_aa: CASSPYQHNEQFF

d_call: NA
j_call: TRBJ2-3
v_call: TRBV29-1
clone_size: many
cdr3_nt: TGCAGCGTAGTTCCACTTATTAACACAGATACGCAGTATTTT
cdr3_aa: CSVVPLINTDTQYF

d_call: NA
j_call: TRBJ1-5
v_call: TRBV7-9
clone_size: few
cdr3_nt: TGTGCCAGCAGCTCCGAACCAGGCAATCAGCCCCAGCATTTT
cdr3_aa: CASSSEPGNQPQHF

d_call: TRBD2
j_call: TRBJ2-1
v_call: TRBV20-1
clone_size: few
cdr3_nt: TGCAGTGCTAGAGGCCTAGCGGGTACAAATGAGCAGTTCTTC
cdr3_aa: CSARGLAGTNEQFF

d_call: TRBD2
j_call: TRBJ2-1
v_call: TRBV12-3/TRBV12-4
clone_size: few
cdr3_nt: TGTGCCAGCAGTCCACTCCTAGGACTAGCGGGAGGAGGGGAGCAGTTCTTC
cdr3_aa: CASSPLLGLAGGGEQFF

d_call: NA
j_call: TRBJ2-3
v_call: TRBV12-3/TRBV12-4
clone_size: many
cdr3_nt: TGTGCCAGCAGTTCAACAGGACCCTCAGATACGCAGTATTTT
cdr3_aa: CASSSTGPSDTQYF

d_call: NA
j_call: TRBJ2-5
v_call: TRBV24-1
clone_size: few
cdr3_nt: TGTGCCACCAGTGACGGGTCGGTTCCCTGGGGGAAAGAGACCCAGTACTTC
cdr3_aa: CATSDGSVPWGKETQYF

d_call: TRBD2
j_call: TRBJ2-1
v_call: TRBV5-6
clone_size: few
cdr3_nt: TGTGCCAGCAGCTTGGGGGGACTAGTATTTTCGCAGTTCTTC
cdr3_aa: CASSLGGLVFSQFF

d_call: NA
j_call: TRBJ2-7
v_call: TRBV7-2
clone_size: many
cdr3_nt: TGTGCCAGCAGCTCGGGACTTACCTACGAGCAGTACTTC
cdr3_aa: CASSSGLTYEQYF

d_call: NA
j_call: TRBJ2-3
v_call: TRBV11-2
clone_size: many
cdr3_nt: TGTGCCAGCAGCTCTAGCACAGATACGCAGTATTTT
cdr3_aa: CASSSSTDTQYF

d_call: TRBD2
j_call: TRBJ2-1
v_call: TRBV4-2
clone_size: few
cdr3_nt: TGTGCCAGCAGCCGAAGGACTAGCGGGGGGGGGGCCTACAATGAGCAGTTCTTC
cdr3_aa: CASSRRTSGGGAYNEQFF

d_call: NA
j_call: TRBJ2-1
v_call: TRBV5-1
clone_size: NA
cdr3_nt: TGCGCCAGCAGTGGGAAGGGAGGCCCCTACAATGAGCAGTTCTTC
cdr3_aa: CASSGKGGPYNEQFF

d_call: NA
j_call: TRBJ1-2
v_call: TRBV28
clone_size: NA
cdr3_nt: TGTGCCAGCAGTTTAGTCCCAGGGTTTGGCTATGGCTACACCTTC
cdr3_aa: CASSLVPGFGYGYTF

d_call: NA
j_call: TRBJ2-3
v_call: TRBV7-9
clone_size: NA
cdr3_nt: TGTGCCAGCAGCTATACCAGCCTAGGCACAGATACGCAGTATTTT
cdr3_aa: CASSYTSLGTDTQYF

d_call: NA
j_call: TRBJ2-6
v_call: TRBV15
clone_size: many
cdr3_nt: TGTGCCACCAGCAGAGATCCTAACCAAGCCCTGACTTTC
cdr3_aa: CATSRDPNQALTF

d_call: NA
j_call: TRBJ1-4
v_call: TRBV4-1
clone_size: NA
cdr3_nt: TGCGCCAGCAGCCCTCAGTGGTCTAATGAAAAACTGTTTTTT
cdr3_aa: CASSPQWSNEKLFF

d_call: NA
j_call: TRBJ2-5
v_call: TRBV4-1
clone_size: few
cdr3_nt: TGCGCCAGCAGCCCCCCTGGCCGAGACAGGCAAGAGACCCAGTACTTC
cdr3_aa: CASSPPGRDRQETQYF

d_call: TRBD2
j_call: TRBJ2-1
v_call: TRBV4-2
clone_size: NA
cdr3_nt: TGTGCCAGCAGCCTGAGCGGGGGGGACAATGAGCAGTTCTTC
cdr3_aa: CASSLSGGDNEQFF

d_call: TRBD1
j_call: TRBJ2-1
v_call: TRBV23-1
clone_size: few
cdr3_nt: TGCGCCAGCAGTCAATTGAGCCGGGACAGGGGTTATAGTGAGCAGTTCTTC
cdr3_aa: CASSQLSRDRGYSEQFF

d_call: TRBD2
j_call: TRBJ2-3
v_call: TRBV20-1
clone_size: NA
cdr3_nt: TGCAGTGCCAGACTAGCGGGGACAGATACGAAGTATTTT
cdr3_aa: CSARLAGTDTKYF

d_call: TRBD1
j_call: TRBJ2-1
v_call: TRBV20-1
clone_size: NA
cdr3_nt: TGCAGTGCTAGGGACCGGGACAGACCCTACAATGAGCAGTTCTTC
cdr3_aa: CSARDRDRPYNEQFF

d_call: NA
j_call: TRBJ2-7
v_call: TRBV12-3/TRBV12-4
clone_size: NA
cdr3_nt: TGTGCCAGCAGTTTTTCGCGGGGGCCCTACGAGCAGTACTTC
cdr3_aa: CASSFSRGPYEQYF

d_call: TRBD2
j_call: TRBJ2-1
v_call: TRBV20-1
clone_size: few
cdr3_nt: TGCAGTGGAAGGAGCGGGAGCTACAATGAGCAGTTCTTC
cdr3_aa: CSGRSGSYNEQFF

d_call: NA
j_call: TRBJ1-5
v_call: TRBV12-3/TRBV12-4
clone_size: many
cdr3_nt: TGTGCGACACAGGGTGACAGCAATCAGCCCCAGCATTTT
cdr3_aa: CATQGDSNQPQHF

d_call: TRBD2
j_call: TRBJ2-3
v_call: TRBV7-2
clone_size: many
cdr3_nt: TGTGCCAGCAGCTTTAGCGGGCGCACAGATACGCAGTATTTT
cdr3_aa: CASSFSGRTDTQYF

d_call: TRBD2
j_call: TRBJ2-1
v_call: TRBV29-1
clone_size: NA
cdr3_nt: TGCAGCGCTTCGGGTAGCGGGAGGGCCAGGTCCTACAATGAGCAGTTCTTC
cdr3_aa: CSASGSGRARSYNEQFF

d_call: NA
j_call: TRBJ2-3
v_call: TRBV7-9
clone_size: NA
cdr3_nt: TGTGCCAGCAGCGAACCGGGACGAAGCACAGATACGCAGTATTTT
cdr3_aa: CASSEPGRSTDTQYF

d_call: NA
j_call: TRBJ1-1
v_call: TRBV18
clone_size: NA
cdr3_nt: TGTGCCAGCTCACCACGGTCCACGGGGGACACTGAAGCTTTCTTT
cdr3_aa: CASSPRSTGDTEAFF

d_call: NA
j_call: TRBJ2-3
v_call: TRBV9
clone_size: NA
cdr3_nt: TGTGCCAGCAGCGTAGCGGGGACGACAGATACGCAGTATTTT
cdr3_aa: CASSVAGTTDTQYF

d_call: TRBD2
j_call: TRBJ2-3
v_call: TRBV5-4
clone_size: NA
cdr3_nt: TGTGCCAGCAGCTTGCATGGCGGACTAGCGGAAGGGGGTAGGGGCACAGATACGCAGTATTTT
cdr3_aa: CASSLHGGLAEGGRGTDTQYF

d_call: TRBD2
j_call: TRBJ2-2
v_call: TRBV9
clone_size: NA
cdr3_nt: TGTGCCAGCAGCGTAGATCCGGGAGGGGACACCGGGGAGCTGTTTTTT
cdr3_aa: CASSVDPGGDTGELFF

d_call: NA
j_call: TRBJ2-2
v_call: TRBV9
clone_size: few
cdr3_nt: TGTGCCAGCAGCGGGGCGAGCAGTCCCACGAACACCGGGGAGCTGTTTTTT
cdr3_aa: CASSGASSPTNTGELFF

d_call: TRBD1
j_call: TRBJ1-4
v_call: TRBV28
clone_size: NA
cdr3_nt: TGTGCCAGCGGGACAGGGCGAGGTCAAAAACTGTTTTTT
cdr3_aa: CASGTGRGQKLFF

d_call: NA
j_call: TRBJ2-7
v_call: TRBV20-1
clone_size: few
cdr3_nt: TGCAGTGCAGAACCTAGGACTGGGGAGCAGTACTTC
cdr3_aa: CSAEPRTGEQYF

d_call: NA
j_call: TRBJ2-7
v_call: TRBV28
clone_size: NA
cdr3_nt: TGTGCCAGCAGCCCGAGGGGACATTTCTCCTACGAGCAGTACTTC
cdr3_aa: CASSPRGHFSYEQYF

d_call: TRBD1
j_call: TRBJ2-2
v_call: TRBV6-1
clone_size: many
cdr3_nt: TGTGCCAGCAGTAAAGACAGGACAGGGGCTCGATTGGGGCAAACCGGGGAGCTGTTTTTT
cdr3_aa: CASSKDRTGARLGQTGELFF

d_call: TRBD2
j_call: TRBJ2-3
v_call: TRBV5-1
clone_size: NA
cdr3_nt: TGCGCCAGCAGCTTGGGGGGGACTAGCCCCTCTAGCACAGATACGCAGTATTTT
cdr3_aa: CASSLGGTSPSSTDTQYF

d_call: NA
j_call: TRBJ2-5
v_call: TRBV5-1
clone_size: NA
cdr3_nt: TGCGCCAGCAGCTTGCAGGCAGGGGAGGAGACCCAGTACTTC
cdr3_aa: CASSLQAGEETQYF

d_call: TRBD2
j_call: TRBJ2-7
v_call: TRBV5-1
clone_size: many
cdr3_nt: TGTGCCAGCAGTACCGGGACTAGTTCCTACGAGCAGTACTTC
cdr3_aa: CASSTGTSSYEQYF

d_call: TRBD2
j_call: TRBJ2-7
v_call: TRBV4-2
clone_size: NA
cdr3_nt: TGTGCCATCAGCCAGCCGTCTAGCGGGAGCAACGAGCAGTACTTC
cdr3_aa: CAISQPSSGSNEQYF

d_call: TRBD1
j_call: TRBJ1-1
v_call: TRBV24-1
clone_size: NA
cdr3_nt: TGTGCCACCCGAGGACAGGGGACGAACACTGAAGCTTTCTTT
cdr3_aa: CATRGQGTNTEAFF

d_call: NA
j_call: TRBJ2-1
v_call: TRBV20-1
clone_size: NA
cdr3_nt: TGCAGTGCTAGGCGAGCCGGGACCGTCTACAATGAGCAGTTCTTC
cdr3_aa: CSARRAGTVYNEQFF

d_call: NA
j_call: TRBJ2-7
v_call: TRBV7-9
clone_size: many
cdr3_nt: TGTGCCGTCCAACCTGCAGGGTCCTACGAGCAGTACTTC
cdr3_aa: CAVQPAGSYEQYF

d_call: NA
j_call: TRBJ1-2
v_call: TRBV12-3/TRBV12-4
clone_size: NA
cdr3_nt: TGTGCCAGCAGAAAGGACAGCTACTATGGCTACACCTTC
cdr3_aa: CASRKDSYYGYTF

d_call: NA
j_call: TRBJ1-4
v_call: TRBV5-1
clone_size: NA
cdr3_nt: TGCGCCAGCAGCGCCGGTCCACGGGGAGCCCAAACTAATGAAAAACTGTTTTTT
cdr3_aa: CASSAGPRGAQTNEKLFF